This TCR beta chain is drawn from a study of Graves' ophthalmopathy and Graves' hyperthyroidism. CDR1 and CDR2 (germline): MDHEN, SYDVKM. CDR3 length: 15 residues. V trimming: 8 bases; J trimming: 6 bases; junction bases outside the gene matches: 7. This clonotype has a count of ten or more. RNA transcripts served as template for amplifying TCR beta CDR3 sequences. HTBI primers were used in a first-round RT-PCR, which preceded a second-round multiplex PCR. TCRdb reanalysed the multiplex PCR reads using MiXCR and keeps one entry per CDR3 protein. The table includes roughly 500,000 distinct CDR3 sequences, roughly an eighth detected once. Ophthalmopathy was moderately-to-severely active, CAS at least 3, NOSPECS at least 4, lasting under 3 months. What supplied the PBMCs was about 9.1 ml of fresh peripheral blood.

Sequenced sample: blood. This chain joins TRBV28 and TRBJ1-6; 10 nucleotides agree with TRBD1. The origin of this receptor is a woman aged 25 to 39 with Graves' ophthalmopathy. For the CDR3, the DNA is TGTGCCAGCGAAAGGGACAGGGGACGTAATTCACCCCTCCACTTT. The encoded protein is CASERDRGRNSPLHF.